The entry below gives a single T cell receptor (beta chain) sequence along with its context. CDR3 length equals 14 residues. Losses at the gene ends were 1 base for V and 9 bases for J; bases not matched to a gene: 3. Germline CDR1 and CDR2: LGHDT and YNNKEL (reference sequence). In the study's own analysis: Estimates of nucleated cell counts were drawn from the amplification of reference gene primers. Method: immunoSEQ multiplex PCR; TCRdb's copy keeps in-frame clones and lacks some. V and J calls and clone size are those listed in that table; D and trimming were worked out from the DNA. The data show around 70,000 clones, around nine tenths seen once. These data are taken from a study of blood T cell repertoires in COVID-19.

The genes are TRBV3-1 (or the pseudogene TRBV3-2) and TRBJ2-1, with TRBD2 matching over 10 bases. This receptor was identified in a woman between 18 and 29 years old with acute or convalescent COVID-19. Sequencing was done on a sample of peripheral blood. The CDR3 region has the DNA TGTGCCAGCAGCCAAGGAACTAGCGGGATTGAGCAGTTCTTC. Its protein is CASSQGTSGIEQFF.